This T cell receptor beta chain stems from a study of PD-1 blockade in classical Hodgkin lymphoma. This clone was observed once. Its antigen is not known. Study-level results: CD4+ TCR diversity climbed significantly by C4D1, unlike CD8+ TCR diversity.

TCRdb's table, derived via immunoSEQ multiplex PCR, lists solely in-frame clones and lacks some. The data show roughly 12,000 clones, 75% to 90% seen once. Brentuximab vedotin exposure varied among the patients, all of whom had relapsed after autologous stem cell transplantation. Negative selection with magnetic separation was used to purify CD4+ T cells from thawed PBMCs. The sequencing here drew on CD4+ T cells from blood, taken at baseline. This sequence was found in a human donor with classical Hodgkin lymphoma.

The CDR3 DNA reads TGTGCCAGCAGTGAAGAACAGAACTCTGGAAACACCATATATTTT. This translates into CASSEEQNSGNTIYF. The chain joins TRBV2 to TRBJ1-3; D not certain. This CDR3 comprises 15 residues. Deletions cut 1 base from V and 0 bases from J, with 7 bases between. Per the germline V gene, CDR1 is SNHLY and CDR2 is FYNNEI.